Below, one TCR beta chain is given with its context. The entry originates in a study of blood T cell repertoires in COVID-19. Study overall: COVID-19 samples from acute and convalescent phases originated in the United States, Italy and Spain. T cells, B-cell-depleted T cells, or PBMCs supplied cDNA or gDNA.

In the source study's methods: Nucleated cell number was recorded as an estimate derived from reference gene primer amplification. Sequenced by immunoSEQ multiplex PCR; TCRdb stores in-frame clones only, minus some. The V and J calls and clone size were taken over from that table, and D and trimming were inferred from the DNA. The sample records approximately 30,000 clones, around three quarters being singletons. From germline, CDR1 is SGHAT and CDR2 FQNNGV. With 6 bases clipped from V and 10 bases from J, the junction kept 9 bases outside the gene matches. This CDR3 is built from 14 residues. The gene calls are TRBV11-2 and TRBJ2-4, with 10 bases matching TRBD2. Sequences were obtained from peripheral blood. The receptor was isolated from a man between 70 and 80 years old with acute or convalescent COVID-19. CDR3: CASRTSGPSGIQYF. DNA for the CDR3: TGTGCCAGCAGGACTAGCGGGCCTTCGGGTATTCAGTACTTC.